This T cell receptor beta chain derives from a study of identical twins. The CDR3 is 15 amino acids. V lost 5 bases and J 4 bases, leaving 17 bases between the germline ends. Looked up from germline, CDR1 is MDHEN and CDR2 is SYDVKM. This clonotype was counted a few times. Healthy Caucasian donors formed the entire cohort. TCRdb reprocessed the 5' RACE reads with MiXCR, giving one entry per CDR3 protein. The sample includes fewer than 250,000 distinct CDR3 sequences, 7% to 8.5% seen only once; the top ten take 5% to 6%. These data were also filed under a second study, of yellow fever vaccine responses in identical twins. Per that paper: On the reported evidence, twins' vaccine T cell responses seemed partly convergent and partly personalized.

The sequenced sample was CD8+ T cells sorted from blood. The sequence was obtained from a woman between 18 and 29 years old in good health. The chain uses TRBV28 and TRBJ1-1; D is possibly TRBD1 (6 bases). The CDR3 loop is CASSTRRGQSTEAFF. The CDR3 DNA follows: TGTGCCAGCAGTACCCGGAGAGGACAGAGCACTGAAGCTTTCTTT.